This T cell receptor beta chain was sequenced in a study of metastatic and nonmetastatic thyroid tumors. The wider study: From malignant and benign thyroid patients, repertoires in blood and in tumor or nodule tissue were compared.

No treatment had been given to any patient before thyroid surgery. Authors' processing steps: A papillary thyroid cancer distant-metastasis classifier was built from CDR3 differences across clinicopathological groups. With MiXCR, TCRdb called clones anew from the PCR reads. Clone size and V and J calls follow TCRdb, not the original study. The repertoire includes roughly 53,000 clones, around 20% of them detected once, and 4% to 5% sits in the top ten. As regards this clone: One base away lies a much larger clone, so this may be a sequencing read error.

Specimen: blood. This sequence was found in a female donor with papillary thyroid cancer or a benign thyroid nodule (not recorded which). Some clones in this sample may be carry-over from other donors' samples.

The chain's CDR3 is CASSPDNTGGLFF. The CDR3 nucleotides read TGTGCCAGCAGCCCTGACAACACCGGGGGGCTGTTTTTT. The chain links TRBV7-3 to TRBJ2-2; tentatively, D is TRBD2 (6 bases). There are 13 residues in the CDR3. Per the germline V gene, CDR1 is SGHTA and CDR2 is FQGTGA.